A single sample is the source of the 20 T cell receptor beta chains below, sequenced in a study of T cells in Graves' hyperthyroidism and ophthalmopathy. Amplification of TCR beta CDR3 regions used RNA as the template. Using the HTBI primer set, a first-round RT-PCR was run on the TCR CDR3. TCRdb itself ran the multiplex PCR reads through MiXCR, one entry per CDR3 protein. Among about half a million distinct CDR3 sequences listed, roughly 20% were seen once. Sequencing was done on a sample of blood. The receptors were sampled from a man between 18 and 29 years old with Graves' hyperthyroidism.

This clonotype was seen more than once but under ten times. CDR3 sequence (DNA): TGTGCCAGCAGCCCCGGGACAGGGGAGGAGGCCGGGGAGCTGTTTTTT. It translates to CASSPGTGEEAGELFF. The gene calls are TRBV11-1 and TRBJ2-2, with 10 bases aligning to TRBD1. J was trimmed by 6 bases and V by 5 bases; bases with no gene match: 9. In germline, CDR1 is SGHAT, CDR2 FQDESV (reference sequence). CDR3 length: 16 amino acids.

This clonotype was counted at least ten times. The gene calls are TRBV24-1 and TRBJ2-2, with D unresolved. This CDR3 spans 12 amino acids. V gave up 1 base and J gave up 7 bases, with 3 bases separating them. The germline CDR1 and CDR2 sequences are KGHDR and SFDVKD. The CDR3 DNA follows: TGTGCCACCAGTGATTTATACGGGGAGCTGTTTTTT. It specifies CATSDLYGELFF.

The chain links TRBV13 to TRBJ1-6, with D possibly matching TRBD1 (6 bases). From germline, CDR1 is PRHDT and CDR2 FYEKMQ (reference sequence). The germline V and J ends were trimmed by 6 bases and 4 bases, with 13 bases remaining between them. The CDR3 length is 15 residues. CDR3 sequence reads: CASRRRTAYNSPLHF. Here the CDR3 DNA reads TGTGCCAGCAGGAGACGGACAGCGTATAATTCACCCCTCCACTTT.

This clonotype was recorded at least ten times. The CDR3 protein is CARGGTGNGYTF. CDR3 nucleotides: TGCGCCAGGGGGGGGACAGGGAATGGCTACACCTTC. The chain joins TRBV10-1 to TRBJ1-2, with TRBD1 matching over 9 bases. The germline CDR1 and CDR2 sequences are WNHNN and SYGVQD (reference sequence). V lost 9 bases to trimming and J lost 6 bases; unmatched junction nucleotides: 5. CDR3 length: 12 amino acids.

As for this clonotype: Without the conserved terminal phenylalanine or tryptophan, this CDR3 likely stems from a read error. J is TRBJ1-2 and V is TRBV28; D might be TRBD1 (6 bases). V was pared by 8 bases and J by 3 bases, with 13 bases between. Germline V gene data show CDR1 as MDHEN and CDR2 as SYDVKM. CDR3 size: 13 residues. CDR3 protein: CASVRGGDYGYTY. The CDR3 DNA follows: TGTGCCAGCGTTCGCGGGGGCGACTATGGCTACACCTAC.

Ten or more counts support this clonotype. This chain joins TRBV7-2 and TRBJ2-7, with 7 bases matching TRBD1. With 7 bases clipped from V and 3 bases from J, the junction kept 12 bases outside the gene matches. The germline CDR1 and CDR2 sequences are SGHTA and FQGNSA. The CDR3 is made up of 15 amino acids. In DNA form, the CDR3 reads TGTGCCAGCATCAAAGACGAGGGGGCGGACTACGAGCAGTACTTC. This gives the protein CASIKDEGADYEQYF.

The chain uses TRBV20-1 and TRBJ2-5, with 8 bases that match TRBD2. V was pared by 1 base and J by 2 bases, with 6 bases of the junction left unmatched. Germline loops: CDR1 DFQATT, CDR2 SNEGSKA (reference sequence). The CDR3 runs 15 residues. DNA of the CDR3: TGCAGTGCTAGAGGCGCACTAGCGGCACAAGAGACCCAGTACTTC. Encoded protein: CSARGALAAQETQYF.

The sample holds many counts of this clonotype. CDR3 sequence: CASSTSSYTEAFF. The CDR3 DNA is TGTGCCAGCAGCACTTCGTCCTACACTGAAGCTTTCTTT. V gene TRBV7-2 combines with J gene TRBJ1-1; D gene ambiguous. CDR1 and CDR2 from the germline V gene are SGHTA and FQGNSA. The CDR3 is 13 residues long. V lost 5 bases and J 3 bases, leaving 10 bases between the germline ends.

This clonotype was recorded many times. The CDR3 here is CASSLGGAIRTGYTF. The DNA of the CDR3 is TGTGCCAGCAGCTTAGGAGGGGCGATCCGAACAGGCTACACCTTC. The rearrangement joins TRBV7-8 to TRBJ1-2; D may be TRBD1 (5 bases). Germline V gene lookup returns CDR1 SGHVS and CDR2 FQNEAQ. The V end lost 1 base, the J end lost 8 bases, and 17 bases lay between the germline ends. CDR3 size: 15 residues.

Here the CDR3 DNA reads TGCAGTGCTAGTTTAAGTAGTCCTAGACCCCAGCCCCAGCATTTT. It encodes CSASLSSPRPQPQHF. The gene calls are TRBV20-1 and TRBJ1-5; D remains unclear. The CDR3 runs to 15 residues. Trimming stripped 3 bases from V and 7 bases from J, with 19 bases between. Germline CDR1 and CDR2: DFQATT and SNEGSKA (reference sequence).

This clonotype came up many times. The V call is TRBV6-1, the J call TRBJ1-5; 11 positions match TRBD1. From germline, CDR1 is MNHNS and CDR2 SASEGT. V lost 10 bases to trimming and J lost 5 bases; unmatched junction nucleotides: 10. There are 15 residues in the CDR3. The DNA for the CDR3 is TGTGCCACTAAACGAGGGACAGGGGGGGATCAGCCCCAGCATTTT. This gives the protein CATKRGTGGDQPQHF.

The chain is built from TRBV12-3 or TRBV12-4 and TRBJ2-7; TRBD1 aligns across 7 bases. The CDR3 length is 15 residues. V shed 6 bases and J 0 bases; nucleotides not matched to a gene: 8. The CDR3 sequence: CASSPAGTASYEQYF. Written as DNA, the CDR3 is TGTGCCAGCAGCCCAGCCGGGACAGCCTCCTACGAGCAGTACTTC.

This clonotype was observed many times. The J gene is TRBJ2-5, the V gene TRBV6-1; no clear D. The germline CDR1 and CDR2 sequences are MNHNS and SASEGT. Trimming removed 5 bases at V and 4 bases at J, with 5 bases between. The CDR3 length is 11 residues. The CDR3 reads CASSYVETQYF. CDR3 DNA: TGTGCCAGCAGTTATGTAGAGACCCAGTACTTC.

The table lists this clonotype with many counts. The chain joins TRBV20-1 to TRBJ2-7; 8 nucleotides align to TRBD1. This CDR3 comprises 13 residues. CDR1 and CDR2 from the germline V gene are DFQATT and SNEGSKA (reference sequence). The V and J ends lost 5 bases and 5 bases, in that order; junction bases with no gene match: 8. CDR3 in amino acids: CSAYRDRNNEQYF. The CDR3 DNA follows: TGCAGTGCTTACCGGGACAGGAACAACGAGCAGTACTTC.

This clonotype showed up just a few times. The junction shows a germline mismatch at one end, possibly a read error. V and J are TRBV15 and TRBJ1-3; D not certain. Germline V gives CDR1 LNHNV, CDR2 YYDKDF (reference sequence). CDR3 length: 14 amino acids. The CDR3, as DNA: TGTGCCGCCAGCCTTCGGAGCTCTGGAAACACCATATATTTT. This translates into CAASLRSSGNTIYF.

As regards this clonotype: The junction differs from germline at one of its ends, possibly a read error. This sequence joins TRBV30 and TRBJ2-2, with 8 nucleotides matching TRBD1. Germline CDR1 reads GTSNPN; CDR2 reads SVGIG (reference sequence). This CDR3 is built from 16 residues. In DNA form, the CDR3 reads TGTGCCTGGACCCAGGGGGCCCATTATTACACCGGGGTGCTGTTTTTT. Its translation is CAWTQGAHYYTGVLFF. Full variable domain (rest looked up from reference TRBV30 and TRBJ2-2): SQTIHQWPATLVQPVGSPLSLECTVEGTSNPNLYWYRQAAGRGLQLLFYSVGIGQISSEVPQNLSASRPQDRQFILSSKKLLLSDSGFYLCAWTQGAHYYTGVLFFGEGSRLTVL.

This clonotype showed up many times. CDR3 nucleotide sequence: TGTGCCAGCCACTGGGGGGAGACCCAGTACTTC. Translated: CASHWGETQYF. This chain links TRBV6-1 with TRBJ2-5; D assignment may be TRBD1 or TRBD2 (5 bases each). This CDR3 spans 11 amino acids. Trimming pared 8 bases from V and 5 bases from J, leaving 9 bases between. Germline V gene lookup returns CDR1 MNHNS and CDR2 SASEGT.

This clonotype has at least ten counts. This chain connects TRBV27 to TRBJ1-5, with D hard to call. CDR1 and CDR2 (germline): MNHEY, SMNVEV (reference sequence). The length of the CDR3 is 14 residues. Trimming took 2 bases from V and 4 from J, leaving 9 bases between them. The CDR3 sequence: CASSLRTANQPQHF. For the CDR3, the DNA is TGTGCCAGCAGTTTAAGGACCGCGAATCAGCCCCAGCATTTT.

Comments on this clonotype: No conserved phenylalanine or tryptophan is present at the end of the CDR3, so a read error is the likely explanation. The J gene is TRBJ1-5, the V gene TRBV7-9, with 8 bases matching TRBD1. This CDR3 spans 12 amino acids. Germline CDR1 SEHNR, CDR2 FQNEAQ (reference sequence). J lost 10 bases, V lost 4 bases, and 3 bases had no gene match. Written as DNA, the CDR3 is TGTGCCAGCAGCTCTACAGGGGGACCCCAGCATTAT. Encoded protein: CASSSTGGPQHY.

This clonotype was seen at least ten times. In DNA, the CDR3 is TGCAGTGCTAGCCCCTCCGGGACAGCTTATGGCTACACCTTC. It yields the protein CSASPSGTAYGYTF. The rearrangement joins TRBV20-1 to TRBJ1-2; TRBD1 matches at 7 bases. The V and J ends lost 3 bases and 5 bases, in that order; junction bases with no gene match: 9. This CDR3 region has 14 residues. Germline values: CDR1 DFQATT, CDR2 SNEGSKA (reference sequence).